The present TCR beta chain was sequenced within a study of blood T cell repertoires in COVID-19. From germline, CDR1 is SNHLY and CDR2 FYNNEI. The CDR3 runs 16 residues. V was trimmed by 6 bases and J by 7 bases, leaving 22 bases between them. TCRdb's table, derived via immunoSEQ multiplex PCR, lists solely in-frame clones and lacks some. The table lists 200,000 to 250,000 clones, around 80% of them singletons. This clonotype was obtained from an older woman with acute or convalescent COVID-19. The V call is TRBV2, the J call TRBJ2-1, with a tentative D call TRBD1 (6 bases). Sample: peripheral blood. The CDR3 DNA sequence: TGTGCCAGCAGACAACAGGGTCCGGGTTTAAGAAATGAGCAGTTCTTC. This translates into CASRQQGPGLRNEQFF.